The source of this T cell receptor beta chain is a study of blood T cell repertoires in COVID-19 (dated by TCRdb to about 2020). As for the study more broadly: Samples covering the acute and convalescent phases of COVID-19 were provided by collaborators in the United States, Italy and Spain. The material from the prospective study consisted of cDNA or gDNA derived from T cells, B-cell-depleted T cells, or PBMCs. Deeply sampled blood TCRbeta repertoires from subjects exposed to, actively infected with, or recovered from COVID-19 were included in the dataset. The repertoires were released in a freely available public database intended as a resource for research on the immune response to SARS-CoV-2. The samples were drawn from two sources: the first 160 participants of the ongoing ImmuneRACE study, and 950 to 1,500 subjects contributed by 6 global collaborators. Sample metadata almost always included a de-identified subject ID, COVID-19 status, age in years and sex. Where available, HLA class I and class II types were obtained from metadata supplied by the sample provider rather than from assay-based typing.

Comment on this clone: Its specific antigen is unknown. Within one base of it there is no much larger clone, and no base qualities were kept.

V and J lose 2 bases and 2 bases, and a span of 10 bases separates them. The germline V gene (reference sequence) provides CDR1 MNHNY and CDR2 SVGAGI. Including the terminal cysteine and phenylalanine, the CDR3 comprises 15 residues. Of the read, only the CDR3 DNA is kept; its 45 bases are in frame from base 1. Whole blood was collected in K2EDTA tubes by collaborating institutions according to the institutions' own protocols. For TCRbeta analysis, collaborators shipped samples in one of three forms: frozen whole blood, isolated PBMCs, or DNA extracted from either of those sample types. On the study overall, not on this receptor specifically: The quantity of clinical and demographic metadata differed by source and by participant and was supplied without curation.

TCRbeta CDR3 regions were amplified from genomic DNA by means of the immunoSEQ Assay, a bias-controlled multiplex PCR. In the authors' own workflow: The number of nucleated cells in each sample was estimated from the amplification of reference gene primers within the assay. Sequence reads were collapsed and filtered to measure the absolute abundance of every unique TCRbeta CDR3 rearrangement. Productive Simpson clonality was computed per sample as the square root of Simpson's diversity index over productive rearrangements. The table comes from immuneACCESS by way of TCRdb, which keeps in-frame sequences with V and J called. Part of the clones is missing from these tables; in studies checked, under half for an unresolved V gene and the rest for unknown reasons. V and J calls and clone size are those listed in that table; D and trimming were worked out from the DNA. The sample table holds about 140,000 clones, of which roughly four fifths were seen once. Of the sample, 13% falls within the top ten clones.

Sequencing was done on a sample of peripheral blood. This TCR was sampled from a man older than 75 with acute or convalescent COVID-19. The rearrangement joined TRBV6-6 to TRBJ1-5; the D gene is unclear. The sequence in DNA is TGTGCCAGCAGTTACCAACAGTCCCGCAATCAGCCCCAGCATTTT. Translated, this is CASSYQQSRNQPQHF.